Each of the 12 T cell receptor beta chains below was sequenced from the same sample in a study of T cells expressing NK-cell markers. TCRdb reanalyzed the 5' RACE reads, giving one entry per CDR3 protein sequence and no DNA. This sample's table reports under 600,000 distinct CDR3 sequences. Sequenced input: blood T cells: a sorted CD56 or NKG2C T cell subset, CD4+ or CD8+ T cells, or bulk PBMC T cells (not recorded which). The receptor source for this set is a woman between 45 and 65 years old in good health.

This sequence joins TRBV4-2 and TRBJ2-1; TCRdb lists TRBD1, though no DNA is available to test this call. Germline CDR1 reads LGHNA; CDR2 reads YNFKEQ. This CDR3 is 15 amino acids long. The CDR3 here is CASSQGGRADRPQFF.

V usage is TRBV20-1 and J usage is TRBJ1-2. The CDR3 consists of 13 residues. Germline lookup yields CDR1 DFQATT and CDR2 SNEGSKA (reference sequence). The CDR3 region is CSARAARNYGYTF.

The gene calls are TRBV6-2 or TRBV6-3 and TRBJ2-3. The CDR3 sequence is 15 residues long. CDR1 and CDR2 from the germline V gene are MNHEY and SVGEGT. The CDR3 is CASRLLGSSTDTQYF.

The CDR3 loop reads CASRKTGLGATEAFF. The rearrangement joins TRBV6-2 or TRBV6-3 to TRBJ1-1; TCRdb's D call of TRBD1 is untestable without DNA. The CDR3 has 15 amino acids. Germline V gene lookup returns CDR1 MNHEY and CDR2 SVGEGT.

The rearrangement joins TRBV9 to TRBJ2-1; lacking DNA, the TRBD1 call made by TCRdb goes unchecked. Germline CDR1 reads SGDLS; CDR2 reads YYNGEE. The CDR3 loop spans 16 amino acids. The CDR3 is CASSPRGGGGDNEQFF. The complete variable domain, with remaining parts taken from reference TRBV9 and TRBJ2-1, reads DSGVTQTPKHLITATGQRVTLRCSPRSGDLSVYWYQQSLDQGLQFLIQYYNGEERAKGNILERFSAQQFPDLHSELNLSSLELGDSALYFCASSPRGGGGDNEQFFGPGTRLTVL.

This chain joins TRBV18 and TRBJ1-3; absent DNA, TCRdb's TRBD1 call cannot be checked. From germline, CDR1 is KGHSH and CDR2 LQKENI. The CDR3 spans 16 residues. CDR3 loop: CASSPPSTPRSNTIYF.

The chain combines TRBV3-1 with TRBJ2-7. Germline CDR1 and CDR2: LGHDT and YNNKEL (reference sequence). The CDR3 is 15 residues long. The chain's CDR3 is CASSPPWANSYEQYF.

This chain links TRBV12-3 or TRBV12-4 with TRBJ1-1. The CDR3 is 13 amino acids. CDR3 loop: CASRYGLGTEAFF.

V and J are TRBV3-1 and TRBJ2-5; lacking DNA, the TRBD1 call made by TCRdb goes unchecked. Germline lookup yields CDR1 LGHDT and CDR2 YNNKEL (reference sequence). The CDR3 runs 12 residues. The CDR3 sequence is CASSQGGETQYF.

The gene calls are TRBV20-1 and TRBJ1-2; the D call from TCRdb, TRBD1, cannot be confirmed without DNA. The germline gives CDR1 DFQATT, CDR2 SNEGSKA (reference sequence). The CDR3 length is 15 residues. This CDR3 is CSAGRTRDPRGGYTF.

The CDR3 here is CASSSVQNPSAEQYF. The rearrangement links TRBV18 to TRBJ2-7. Germline V gene sequence: CDR1 KGHSH, CDR2 LQKENI. CDR3 size: 15 residues.

The V gene is TRBV7-2, the J gene TRBJ2-2. CDR1 and CDR2 from the germline V gene are SGHTA and FQGNSA. The CDR3 is 14 residues long. CDR3 in amino acids: CASSLRPRTGELFF.